The text below deals with one T cell receptor (beta chain). Its specificity is unknown. Germline assignment: CDR1 PRHDT and CDR2 FYEKMQ (reference sequence). V was shortened by 4 bases and J by 1 base, with 12 bases between the two germline ends. The CDR3 is 15 residues long. Collection occurred without any documented infections or immune events in donors. Data came from immunoSEQ multiplex PCR; TCRdb stores just in-frame clones and leaves some out. The sample has 97,000 or so clones, approximately 90% seen once; the top ten hold 12% to 15%. These data are taken from a study of identifying expanded T cells in peripheral blood. The study's findings and limits: Variance in clone template counts between approximately 2-week samples significantly increased with total template count across all healthy donors. About 1.2 clones differed between technical replicates, versus about 15 and 19 over time.

The chain joins TRBV13 to TRBJ2-3; D may be TRBD1 (6 bases). Material: blood. This clonotype was obtained from a person between 18 and 75 years old in good health. CDR3 in amino acids: CASSSRQEGTDTQYF. CDR3 in DNA: TGTGCCAGCAGCTCCAGACAGGAGGGCACAGATACGCAGTATTTT. The full variable domain, its missing parts supplied by reference TRBV13 and TRBJ2-3, is AAGVIQSPRHLIKEKRETATLKCYPIPRHDTVYWYQQGPGQDPQFLISFYEKMQSDKGSIPDRFSAQQFSDYHSELNMSSLELGDSALYFCASSSRQEGTDTQYFGPGTRLTVL.